A selection of T cell receptor beta chains follows, all from one sample in a study of early T cells in non-severe SARS-CoV-2 infection. TCRdb called the 5' RACE reads again in MiXCR, with one record for every CDR3 protein. Of fewer than 85,000 distinct CDR3 sequences listed, around 13% are singletons. This material consisted of whole blood, taken at baseline. The receptor set was obtained from an adult who was a healthcare worker with PCR-confirmed SARS-CoV-2 infection or an uninfected control (not recorded which). Each CDR3 is given with its conserved first and last residue. D genes are given only for firm matches. Size tells how often a clone was seen (once, few, many) or the class of an expanded clone, and some rows leave it out.

.	TRBJ2-5	many	TRBV3-1	TGTGCCAGCAGCCTTCAGGGGAAGGTCGAGTGGACCCAGTACTTC	CASSLQGKVEWTQYF
.	TRBJ1-2	once	TRBV5-1	TGCGCCAGCAGCTTGGAAGCGCAGAGTGGCTACACCTTC	CASSLEAQSGYTF
.	TRBJ2-3	.	TRBV4-1	TGCGCCAGCAGCCAGCGCTCTAGGGTTAGCACAGATACGCAGTATTTT	CASSQRSRVSTDTQYF
TRBD1	TRBJ2-2	few	TRBV6-1	TGTGCCAGCACCGGACAGGGGTTATCGAACACCGGGGAGCTGTTTTTT	CASTGQGLSNTGELFF
.	TRBJ1-2	once	TRBV30	TGTGCCTGGATTTACGAGAAAGTAGCTAACTATGGCTACACCTTC	CAWIYEKVANYGYTF
.	TRBJ1-5	few	TRBV7-9	TGTGCCAGCAGCTCGACAGAGGGAGGCAATCAGCCCCAGCATTTT	CASSSTEGGNQPQHF
.	TRBJ2-1	.	TRBV29-1	TGCAGCGTTGCCCCCGGGTTTGAGCAGTTCTTC	CSVAPGFEQFF
.	TRBJ2-7	.	TRBV5-1	TGCGCCAGCAGCTTGGCCTCAGGCAGGGGCTTCTACGAGCAGTACTTC	CASSLASGRGFYEQYF
.	TRBJ2-5	.	TRBV3-1	TGTGCCAGCAGCCAAGACCCTGCTACCCAAGAGACCCAGTACTTC	CASSQDPATQETQYF
TRBD2	TRBJ2-7	many	TRBV27	TGTGCCAGCAGTTTATCGGGACTACAGTACGAGCAGTACTTC	CASSLSGLQYEQYF
.	TRBJ2-1	.	TRBV18	TGTGCCAGCCCACCACCGGGACATCTCTCCTACAATGAGCAGTTCTTC	CASPPPGHLSYNEQFF
TRBD2	TRBJ2-5	.	TRBV20-1	TGCAGTGCTAGCTACTCTAGCGGGGAAAAGACCCAGTACTTC	CSASYSSGEKTQYF
.	TRBJ2-1	few	TRBV28	TGTGCCAGCAAATCGGACGGATTCTACAATGAGCAGTTCTTC	CASKSDGFYNEQFF
TRBD2	TRBJ2-5	many	TRBV10-3	TGTGCCATCAGTGAGAACCCGACTAGCGGGAGACAGACCCAGTACTTC	CAISENPTSGRQTQYF
TRBD2	TRBJ2-5	few	TRBV2	TGTGCCAGCAACGTAGCGGGACAAGAGACCCAGTACTTC	CASNVAGQETQYF
.	TRBJ2-1	.	TRBV19	TGTGCCAGTAGTATAACGGCTAGCGCGAGCTCCTACAATGAGCAGTTCTTC	CASSITASASSYNEQFF
TRBD2	TRBJ2-2	few	TRBV7-2	TGTGCCAGCAGCTTAGGACTAGCGAGGCGCGGGGAGCTGTTTTTT	CASSLGLARRGELFF
.	TRBJ2-5	.	TRBV3-1	TGTGCCAGCAGCCAAGATGGGAGGACTGCCACGCAAGAGACCCAGTACTTC	CASSQDGRTATQETQYF
TRBD1	TRBJ2-1	many	TRBV20-1	TGCAGTGCTAGACGGGGACAGGGGACCGGTGAGCAGTTCTTC	CSARRGQGTGEQFF
.	TRBJ2-7	.	TRBV5-6	TGTGCCAGCAGCTTGGGGGGGCTAGCAGCCTACGAGCAGTACTTC	CASSLGGLAAYEQYF
.	TRBJ2-5	.	TRBV7-9	TGTGCCAGCAGCTACGACAGAGAAGAGACCCAGTACTTC	CASSYDREETQYF
.	TRBJ1-6	many	TRBV6-5	TGTGCCAGCAGTCCCCTCCCCCAGGGGCGATCACCCCTCCACTTT	CASSPLPQGRSPLHF
.	TRBJ1-1	.	TRBV20-1	TGCAGTGCTAGAGAGGATATGAACACTGAAGCTTTCTTT	CSAREDMNTEAFF
.	TRBJ2-1	.	TRBV4-1	TGCGCCAGCAGTCCCGGACAGCACATGATGTACAATGAGCAGTTCTTC	CASSPGQHMMYNEQFF
.	TRBJ1-1	few	TRBV6-5	TGTGCCAGCAGTTTAGGAGGGGGAAGCCGCGAAGCTTTCTTT	CASSLGGGSREAFF
.	TRBJ1-1	few	TRBV30	TGTGCCTGGAGTGTACGAATAATACAGGGAACCAACACTGAAGCTTTCTTT	CAWSVRIIQGTNTEAFF
.	TRBJ2-7	few	TRBV7-2	TGTGCCAGCAGCTCCCCGCACTTAGCAGGAGGACCCTACGAGCAGTACTTC	CASSSPHLAGGPYEQYF
TRBD1	TRBJ1-5	many	TRBV12-3/TRBV12-4	TGTGCCAGCAGCCCACAGACAGGGATGGATCAGCCCCAGCATTTT	CASSPQTGMDQPQHF
.	TRBJ1-2	.	TRBV20-1	TGCAGTGCTAGAGTGAACAGTGGCGGTGCCTACACCTTC	CSARVNSGGAYTF
TRBD2	TRBJ2-5	few	TRBV7-3	TGTGCCAGCAGCCTCGGGACTAGCGTACCTCAAGAGACCCAGTACTTC	CASSLGTSVPQETQYF
TRBD2	TRBJ2-1	few	TRBV7-8	TGTGCCAGCAGCTTAGGGATTATACTAGCGGGAGGCTACAATGAGCAGTTCTTC	CASSLGIILAGGYNEQFF
.	TRBJ1-3	many	TRBV27	TGTGCCAGCAGTCCCCACGGGTACGAAAACACCATATATTTT	CASSPHGYENTIYF
.	TRBJ1-2	few	TRBV29-1	TGCAGCGAAGGCGATGGCTACACCTTC	CSEGDGYTF
.	TRBJ2-1	.	TRBV2	TGTGCCAGCAGTGATACTACCTCCTACAATGAGCAGTTCTTC	CASSDTTSYNEQFF
.	TRBJ2-5	.	TRBV2	TGTGCCAGCAGTGAGAACAGGGAGACCCAGTACTTC	CASSENRETQYF
.	TRBJ1-2	.	TRBV12-3/TRBV12-4	TGTGCCAGCAGTTTAGGAACAGAAACGGGCGGCTACACCTTC	CASSLGTETGGYTF
.	TRBJ2-7	many	TRBV28	TGTGCCACTGGGTCCCAGGTCTACGAGCAGTACTTC	CATGSQVYEQYF
TRBD1	TRBJ2-1	few	TRBV18	TGTGCCAGCTCACCACCGACAGGGAACCATGAGCAGTTCTTC	CASSPPTGNHEQFF
.	TRBJ1-2	many	TRBV5-4	TGTGCCAGCAGCTTCGGACACAGGAACTATGGCTACACCTTC	CASSFGHRNYGYTF
TRBD1	TRBJ1-2	.	TRBV15	TGTGCCACCAGCAGAGATTCCCAGGGGGAGAAGGGCTACACCTTC	CATSRDSQGEKGYTF
TRBD1	TRBJ1-2	few	TRBV20-1	TGCAGTGCTAGACAGGGACAGCCCCCCTATGGCTACACCTTC	CSARQGQPPYGYTF
TRBD1	TRBJ1-2	few	TRBV5-1	TGCGCCAGCAGCTCGGTGACAGGGATTAACTATGGCTACACCTTC	CASSSVTGINYGYTF
TRBD2	TRBJ2-7	many	TRBV29-1	TGCAGCGTTGTCGGGGGGTATAACGAGCAGTACTTC	CSVVGGYNEQYF
.	TRBJ2-1	few	TRBV27	TGTGCCAGCAGTTTATCGGGCGGGGGCAGCTACAATGAGCAGTTCTTC	CASSLSGGGSYNEQFF
.	TRBJ2-5	many	TRBV27	TGTGCCAGCAGTTTATCTGCCCCCGAGGAGACCCAGTACTTC	CASSLSAPEETQYF
TRBD2	TRBJ2-3	.	TRBV5-4	TGTGCCAGCAGCTTGACGGCGGGAGGGTCAGATACGCAGTATTTT	CASSLTAGGSDTQYF
.	TRBJ2-3	.	TRBV27	TGTGCCAGCAGTCCGGGATTTAGTACAGATACGCAGTATTTT	CASSPGFSTDTQYF
TRBD1	TRBJ2-7	many	TRBV12-3/TRBV12-4	TGTGCCAGCAGTGGGTCACCGACAGGGGTCTCCTACGAGCAGTACTTC	CASSGSPTGVSYEQYF